In its sample, the clone carrying this T cell receptor (beta chain) was seen many times. The CDR3 totals 12 residues. The ends were cut back, 7 bases at V and 8 bases at J, with 17 bases in the middle. From germline, CDR1 is SQVTM and CDR2 ANQGSEA. This record comes from a study of blood T cells in healthy people across ages. A second roughly 6 to 12 cycle PCR used barcoded and J-beta primers. TCRdb ran MiXCR on the 5' RACE reads and lists one entry per CDR3 protein. This repertoire shows hundreds of thousands of distinct CDR3 sequences, approximately 30% found once; its top ten account for about 15%.

This receptor was taken from a woman aged 80 or older in good health. V usage is TRBV29-1 and J usage is TRBJ1-1; weak D call: TRBD1 (5 bases). The sample comprised blood. Here the CDR3 DNA reads TGCAGCGCCCGAGTAGGGGCAGGGGAAGCTTTCTTT. Translated, it gives CSARVGAGEAFF. Full variable domain (rest looked up from reference TRBV29-1 and TRBJ1-1): SAVISQKPSRDICQRGTSLTIQCQVDSQVTMMFWYRQQPGQSLTLIATANQGSEATYESGFVIDKFPISRPNLTFSTLTVSNMSPEDSSIYLCSARVGAGEAFFGQGTRLTVV.